This T cell receptor (beta chain) stems from a study of cytomegalovirus exposure and HLA in healthy donors. Produced via immunoSEQ multiplex PCR; TCRdb's table is partial and in-frame only. The repertoire has roughly 250,000 clones, about 90% of them found once; the top ten carry 1% to 1.5%. This clone was detected once. Trimming stripped 1 base from V and 2 bases from J, with 15 bases between. Germline V gives CDR1 GTSNPN, CDR2 SVGIG (reference sequence). This CDR3 comprises 16 residues. The chain joins TRBV30 to TRBJ2-1, with D possibly being TRBD1 (6 bases). This receptor was identified in a woman aged 30 to 39 in good health and CMV-seropositive. The sample taken for sequencing was PBMCs. CDR3 sequence reads: CAWSGLTGGTYNEQFF. The CDR3 nucleotides are TGTGCCTGGAGTGGATTGACAGGTGGCACCTACAATGAGCAGTTCTTC.